This T cell receptor beta chain derives from a study of shared clonotypes between healthy human individuals (dated by TCRdb to the early 2020s). Regarding the research as a whole: A couple of women and a few men aged 18 to 49 years were included in the cohort. To increase sequencing depth and limit assay-specific biases, different laboratories used diverse techniques to prepare libraries and sequence TCR repertoires. Blood TCR repertoires of a handful of healthy adults were deeply sequenced to estimate repertoire size and the extent of clonotype sharing between individuals. For each donor, three plates each were used for CD4 naive and CD4 memory, two plates were used for CD8 naive, and one plate was used for CD8 memory. Each donor's leukapheresis produced roughly between about 0.9 and 9.5 billion PBMCs.

V is shortened by 8 bases, J by 2 bases, and the region joining them spans 16 bases. The CDR3 spans 14 residues, from the cysteine through the phenylalanine. The DNA shown is the 42-base CDR3, in frame from base 1. From a lookup of the germline V gene, CDR1 and CDR2 are SGHVS and FQNEAQ. In regard to this clone: What antigen it recognizes has not been identified. No qualities accompany the bases; no much larger clone lies one base away.

TCR CDR3 regions were amplified from genomic DNA by multiplex PCR using the deep immunoSEQ assay. For each cell subset, the extracted genomic DNA was distributed evenly across all wells of several immunoSEQ 96-well plates, and each plate served as one replicate. For sorted subsets, 200 to 250 ng of genomic DNA, equivalent to around 31,000 T cell genomes, went into each replicate PCR. Purified libraries were quantified with a Qubit 3.0 fluorometer, sized on a Bioanalyzer 2100, and re-quantified with the KAPA Library Quantification kit. A separate single-read 150-cycle Illumina NextSeq 550 flow cell was used to sequence each immunoSEQ 96-well plate. The authors' analysis ran thus. Because only junctional sequences without quality scores were contained in the immunoSEQ output, filtering matching that applied to full-length reads could not be performed. To assign V/J genes and CDR3, sequences were annotated against IMGT germline references using PyIR, a Python wrapper for IgBLAST v1.9. Reads were removed for weak V/J assignments (E-value above 1e-6), missing CDR3, stop codons, out-of-frame junctions, or ambiguous translated residues. V3J clonotypes were defined by identical inferred V gene, J gene, and CDR3 amino acid sequence. To compute the percentage overlap between repertoires, the number of shared unique clonotypes was divided by the size of the smaller repertoire. Three approaches were used to assess repertoire richness: RTK rarefaction, the Chao1 estimator, and Recon v2.1 estimates of unobserved clonotypes. OLGA was used to compute generation probabilities for all TCRbeta clonotypes that the gDNA method yielded from four donors. TCRdb limited this immuneACCESS table to in-frame rearrangements with V and J called. A share of clones is missing; checked studies link under half to unresolved V genes, and the rest is unexplained. V and J calls and clone size are given by that table; D and trimming were obtained from the DNA. This sample is represented by under 1,900,000 clones; approximately 98.5% of them were singletons. The biggest ten clones account for 0.3% to 0.45% of the sample.

Healthy HIV-negative adults with no recently reported acute infections or vaccinations were included as donors. Every donor was a Caucasian adult residing in Nashville, Tennessee, USA. CD4+ T cells were enriched by magnetic negative selection, after which naive cells were positively selected on CD45RA and the negative fraction was taken as the memory subset. After blood collection by leukapheresis, PBMCs were isolated using Ficoll-Histopaque density gradient centrifugation and then cryopreserved in the vapor phase of liquid nitrogen. Analytical flow cytometry was used to check the purity and quantity of each magnetically sorted T cell population. Each sorted fraction had its genomic DNA isolated and then quantified by UV absorbance on a Nanodrop 2000c. Study-wide conclusions, independent of this receptor: Sharing across several donors was observed for approximately 4.6% of naive CD4, about 4% of naive CD8, about 2.3% of memory CD4, and roughly 0.43% of memory CD8 clonotypes. Pairwise subsampling indicated that sequencing depth was expected to affect the degree of clonotype sharing among donors. Sampling was restricted to blood, and TCR repertoires in tissues likely differ from the TCR repertoires found in blood. The genetic and exposure-history diversity represented was limited by the small number of donors. Higher generation probabilities were observed for clonotypes shared by all four sorted-subset donors than for non-shared clonotypes. Larger estimated clonotype richness was generally found for naive subsets than for memory subsets. Rarefaction of sorted-subset datasets indicated incomplete sequencing despite the large sequencing depth.

The TCR originated in a man aged 25-45 years in good health. This chain is built from TRBV7-8 and TRBJ2-7, with the D gene tentatively TRBD1 or TRBD2, based on 5 matching bases in each. Sequencing input: naive CD4+ T cells sorted from blood. Interpreted using the paper, the cell subset or site label stands for: CD45RA+ positively selected. The CDR3 is CASSRDHSTYEQYF. The DNA sequence is given as TGTGCCAGCTCCCGGGACCATAGTACCTACGAGCAGTACTTC.